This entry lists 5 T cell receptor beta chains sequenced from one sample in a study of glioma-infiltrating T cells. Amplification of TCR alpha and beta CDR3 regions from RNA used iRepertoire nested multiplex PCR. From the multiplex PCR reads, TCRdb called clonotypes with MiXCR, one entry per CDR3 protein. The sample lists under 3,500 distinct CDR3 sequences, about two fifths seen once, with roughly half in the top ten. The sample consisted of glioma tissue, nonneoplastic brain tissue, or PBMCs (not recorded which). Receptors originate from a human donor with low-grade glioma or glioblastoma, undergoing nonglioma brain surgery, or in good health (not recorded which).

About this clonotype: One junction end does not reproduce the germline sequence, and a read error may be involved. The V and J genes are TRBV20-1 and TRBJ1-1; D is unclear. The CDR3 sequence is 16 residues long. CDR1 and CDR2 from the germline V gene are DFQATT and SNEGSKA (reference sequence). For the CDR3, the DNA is TGCAGTGCTAGCGGGGTGGGGTGGGTAGGAGGCACTGAAGCCTTCTTT. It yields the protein CSASGVGWVGGTEAFF.

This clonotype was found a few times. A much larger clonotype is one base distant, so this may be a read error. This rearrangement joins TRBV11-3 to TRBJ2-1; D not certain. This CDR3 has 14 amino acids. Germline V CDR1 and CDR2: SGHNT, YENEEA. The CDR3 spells CASTLTREYNERFF. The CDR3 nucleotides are TGTGCCAGCACCTTGACCCGAGAGTACAATGAGCGGTTCTTC.

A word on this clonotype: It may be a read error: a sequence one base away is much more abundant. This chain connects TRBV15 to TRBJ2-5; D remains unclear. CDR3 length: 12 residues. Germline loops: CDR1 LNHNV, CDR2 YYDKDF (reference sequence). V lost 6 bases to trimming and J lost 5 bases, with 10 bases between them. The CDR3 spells CATRYAGETQYF. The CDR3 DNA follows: TGTGCCACCAGATACGCCGGGGAGACCCAGTACTTC.

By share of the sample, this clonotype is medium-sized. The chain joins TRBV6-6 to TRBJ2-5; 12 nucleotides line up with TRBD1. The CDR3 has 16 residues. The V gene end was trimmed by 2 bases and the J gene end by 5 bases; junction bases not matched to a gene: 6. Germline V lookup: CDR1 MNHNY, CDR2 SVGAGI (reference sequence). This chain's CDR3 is CASSYAGTGGFETQYF. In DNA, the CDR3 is TGTGCCAGCAGTTACGCCGGGACAGGGGGCTTTGAGACCCAGTACTTC.

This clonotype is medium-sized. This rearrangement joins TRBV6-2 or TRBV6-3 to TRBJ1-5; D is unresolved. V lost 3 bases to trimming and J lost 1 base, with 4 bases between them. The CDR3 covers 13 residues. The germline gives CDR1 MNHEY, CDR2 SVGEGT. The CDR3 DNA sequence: TGTGCCAGCAGTTATAACAGCAATCAGCCCCAGCATTTT. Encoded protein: CASSYNSNQPQHF.